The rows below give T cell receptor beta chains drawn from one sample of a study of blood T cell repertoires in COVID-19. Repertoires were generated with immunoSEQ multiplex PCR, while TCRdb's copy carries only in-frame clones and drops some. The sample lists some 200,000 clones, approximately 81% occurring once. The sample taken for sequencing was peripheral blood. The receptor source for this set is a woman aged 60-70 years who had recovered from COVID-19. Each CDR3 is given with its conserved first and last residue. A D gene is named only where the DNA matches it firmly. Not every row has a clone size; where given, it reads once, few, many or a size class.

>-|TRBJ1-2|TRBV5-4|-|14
TGTGCCAGCAGCCCGTCGGACACGCGCTATGGCTACACCTTC
CASSPSDTRYGYTF
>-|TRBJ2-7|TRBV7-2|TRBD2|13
TGTGCCAGCACCGGGACTAGCGCCTACGAGCAGTACTTC
CASTGTSAYEQYF
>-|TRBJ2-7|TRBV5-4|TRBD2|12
TGTGCCCCACGGGGGGGGGCGAGAGAGCAGTACTTC
CAPRGGAREQYF
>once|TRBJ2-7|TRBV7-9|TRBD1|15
TGTGCCAGCAGCTTAGACAGGGGGACTCCCTACGAGCAGTACTTC
CASSLDRGTPYEQYF
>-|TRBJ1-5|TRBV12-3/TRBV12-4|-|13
TGTGCCAGCAGCAAACAGGGAAATCAGCCCCAGCATTTT
CASSKQGNQPQHF
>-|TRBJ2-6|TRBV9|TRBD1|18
TGTGCCAGCAGCTCCCAGACAGGGAAGGCATCTGGGGCCAACGTCCTGACTTTC
CASSSQTGKASGANVLTF
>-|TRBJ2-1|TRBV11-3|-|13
TGTGCCAGCAGCCCCAAAAGTAGTAATGAGCAGTTCTTC
CASSPKSSNEQFF
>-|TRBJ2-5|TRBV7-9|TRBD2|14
TGTGCCAGCAGCTTTGGTCTAGCGGGGGACGCCCAGTACTTC
CASSFGLAGDAQYF
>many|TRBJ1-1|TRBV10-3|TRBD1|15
TGTGCCATCAGCCAACCTAGGGGGCGGGGTACTGAAGCTTTCTTT
CAISQPRGRGTEAFF
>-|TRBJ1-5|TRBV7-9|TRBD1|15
TGTGCCAGCAGCGAAGACAGGGGGAGCAATCAGCCCCAGCATTTT
CASSEDRGSNQPQHF
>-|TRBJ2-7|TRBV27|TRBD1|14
TGTGCCAGCAGTAGGCCCGGGACAGCCTACGAGCAGTACTTC
CASSRPGTAYEQYF